This T cell receptor (beta chain) is drawn from a study of T-cell memory formation after mild COVID-19. Study-wide background: TCR clustering was largely donor specific. Study-wide findings and caveats: The study found contracting CD4+ clones mainly in CM and EM and contracting CD8+ clones in EMRA. The finding that pre-infection memory included some responding clones suggested that cross-reactive memory joined.

Note on this clonotype: Antigen unknown.

5'RACE with constant-segment primers built TCRalpha and TCRbeta cDNA libraries with UMIs. TCRdb re-analysed the 5' RACE reads in MiXCR, keeping a single row per CDR3 protein. This sample yields around 300,000 distinct CDR3 sequences, of which 13% are seen a single time; about 22% belongs to the top ten. J was trimmed by 1 base and V by 10 bases; bases with no gene match: 6. The CDR3 consists of 14 residues. In germline, CDR1 is SEHNR, CDR2 FQNEAQ (reference sequence). Material for sequencing was PBMCs or a T cell subset sorted from them (not recorded which). The TCR comes from a man aged 18 to 29 who had mild COVID-19 (a few samples of this study predate the infection). Cell type and time point are not known. The chain is built from TRBV7-9 and TRBJ2-2, with TRBD2 matching 7 bases. CDR3 DNA sequence: TGTGCCACCCGGGGAGGGGAGAACACCGGGGAGCTGTTTTTT. It translates to CATRGGENTGELFF. The entire variable domain, with the rest obtained from reference TRBV7-9 and TRBJ2-2, is as follows: DTGVSQNPRHKITKRGQNVTFRCDPISEHNRLYWYRQTLGQGPEFLTYFQNEAQLEKSRLLSDRFSAERPKGSFSTLEIQRTEQGDSAMYLCATRGGENTGELFFGEGSRLTVL.